These 16 T cell receptor beta chains share one sample of origin, sequenced in a study of blood T cell repertoires in COVID-19. Measured with immunoSEQ multiplex PCR; TCRdb has only the in-frame clones, and not every one. Counted here are more than 300,000 clones, about nine tenths occurring once; the ten biggest clones make up 1.5% to 2%. The sequencing input was peripheral blood. These receptors were taken from a woman in her twenties or thirties with COVID-19, enrolled during active disease.

The J gene is TRBJ2-5, the V gene TRBV7-2; D might be TRBD2 (5 bases). V lost 5 bases, J lost 7 bases, and 20 bases lay in between. The CDR3 spans 15 residues. Germline V gives CDR1 SGHTA, CDR2 FQGNSA. The CDR3 bases are TGTGCCAGCAGCGGTCTGGAGGCGCCTATAGGGACCCAGTACTTC. Its protein is CASSGLEAPIGTQYF.

The chain uses TRBV6-2 or TRBV6-3 and TRBJ2-5; 10 bases map to TRBD2. Trimming cost V 7 bases and J 5 bases; bases outside gene matches: 19. The CDR3 length is 18 residues. The V gene's germline CDR1 is MNHEY and CDR2 SVGEGT. The CDR3 reads CASTYSGVAGGLPETQYF. The CDR3 bases are TGTGCCAGCACCTACTCCGGGGTAGCGGGGGGCCTTCCGGAGACCCAGTACTTC.

The chain links TRBV9 to TRBJ2-2; TRBD2 matches at 11 bases. The V and J ends lost 2 bases and 4 bases, in that order; junction bases with no gene match: 1. The CDR3 length is 15 residues. CDR1 and CDR2 (germline): SGDLS, YYNGEE. The CDR3: CASSVSGGATGELFF. Written as DNA, the CDR3 is TGTGCCAGCAGCGTTAGCGGGGGGGCCACCGGGGAGCTGTTTTTT.

The CDR3 DNA is TGTGCCAGTAGTCCCGGCAGGGGGGACAGAAACACTGAAGCTTTCTTT. Translation gives CASSPGRGDRNTEAFF. The rearrangement links TRBV19 to TRBJ1-1, with TRBD1 identical over 7 bases. Germline-derived CDR1 and CDR2 are LNHDA and SQIVND (reference sequence). The CDR3 spans 16 residues. Losses at the gene ends were 5 bases for V and 2 bases for J; bases not matched to a gene: 11.

The table lists this clone with a few counts. The chain recombines TRBV5-1 with TRBJ2-5; weak D call: TRBD1 (6 bases). This CDR3 has 12 amino acids. V dropped 4 bases and J dropped 5 bases, with 9 bases sitting between them. The V gene's germline CDR1 is SGHRS and CDR2 YFSETQ. The CDR3 DNA reads as TGCGCCAGCAGCCAGAGGGGGGAGACCCAGTACTTC. Its protein is CASSQRGETQYF.

The gene calls are TRBV2 and TRBJ2-7, with 9 bases identical to TRBD1. CDR3 length: 14 amino acids. Trimming took 7 bases from V and 5 from J; bases not matched to a gene: 9. Germline V CDR1 and CDR2: SNHLY, FYNNEI. DNA for the CDR3: TGTGCCAGCACTAGAGCCGGGACAGGGAACGAGCAGTACTTC. Translation: CASTRAGTGNEQYF.

V usage is TRBV19 and J usage is TRBJ2-1, with 11 bases aligning to TRBD1. In germline, CDR1 is LNHDA, CDR2 SQIVND (reference sequence). V lost 5 bases and J lost 7; bases outside the gene matches: 4. This CDR3 has 14 amino acids. CDR3 bases: TGTGCCAGTAGTCGGGGGACAGGGGGAAATGAGCAGTTCTTC. Its translation: CASSRGTGGNEQFF. Using reference TRBV19 and TRBJ2-1 for the parts outside the CDR3, the full variable domain is DGGITQSPKYLFRKEGQNVTLSCEQNLNHDAMYWYRQDPGQGLRLIYYSQIVNDFQKGDIAEGYSVSREKKESFPLTVTSAQKNPTAFYLCASSRGTGGNEQFFGPGTRLTVL.

This chain connects TRBV5-6 to TRBJ1-2; D is undetermined. The germline gives CDR1 SGHDT, CDR2 YYEEEE. The CDR3 runs to 13 residues. V was shortened by 0 bases and J by 8 bases, with 11 bases between the two germline ends. CDR3 in amino acids: CASSLASPSGYTF. The CDR3 DNA reads as TGTGCCAGCAGCTTGGCAAGCCCGTCGGGCTACACCTTC.

The chain is built from TRBV3-1 (or the pseudogene TRBV3-2) and TRBJ1-2; the D is unclear. Trimming pared 1 base from V and 2 bases from J, leaving 8 bases between. Germline V gene lookup returns CDR1 LGHDT and CDR2 YNNKEL (reference sequence). CDR3 length: 14 residues. For the CDR3, the DNA is TGTGCCAGCAGCCAAGGATCAGCGAACTATGGCTACACCTTC. It yields the protein CASSQGSANYGYTF.

V and J are TRBV6-1 and TRBJ1-2; 8 positions match TRBD1. This CDR3 is built from 17 residues. The V and J ends lost 2 bases and 2 bases, in that order; junction bases with no gene match: 10. Germline CDR1 is MNHNS and CDR2 is SASEGT. The CDR3 DNA sequence: TGTGCCAGCAGTGAACACTTCGGACAGGGACGGAACTATGGCTACACCTTC. This codes for CASSEHFGQGRNYGYTF.

V is TRBV5-6 and J is TRBJ2-5, with 8 bases lining up with TRBD1. The CDR3 runs 14 residues. The ends lost 2 bases at V and 5 bases at J; junction bases unmatched: 5. The V gene's germline CDR1 is SGHDT and CDR2 YYEEEE. The CDR3 coding sequence is TGTGCCAGCAGCTTTAGGACAGGGATCGAGACCCAGTACTTC. As protein: CASSFRTGIETQYF.

The chain has TRBV2 and TRBJ1-2, with 9 nucleotides matching TRBD1. Per germline, CDR1 SNHLY and CDR2 FYNNEI. CDR3 length: 13 residues. Germline trimming cut 7 bases from V and 6 bases from J; bases unmatched to any gene: 6. This CDR3 is CASNRGPGNGYTF. For the CDR3, the DNA is TGTGCCAGCAACAGGGGGCCTGGGAATGGCTACACCTTC.

The V and J genes are TRBV5-1 and TRBJ2-2; D is possibly TRBD1 (6 bases). The V gene's germline CDR1 is SGHRS and CDR2 YFSETQ. The V end was cut by 0 bases, the J end by 4 bases, with 13 bases between. The CDR3 consists of 16 residues. The CDR3 DNA follows: TGCGCCAGCAGCTTGGGGGGGCATAGTGGCACCGGGGAGCTGTTTTTT. Translating gives CASSLGGHSGTGELFF.

This chain connects TRBV5-1 to TRBJ2-2; 7 bases map to TRBD1. V shed 3 bases, J shed 2 bases, and the junction held 4 bases outside the gene matches. Per germline, CDR1 SGHRS and CDR2 YFSETQ. The CDR3 has 15 amino acids. The CDR3 reads CASSSGTVNTGELFF. The CDR3 nucleotides read TGCGCCAGCAGCTCGGGGACAGTCAACACCGGGGAGCTGTTTTTT.

For the CDR3, the DNA is TGTGCCAGCAGTTTACAGGGTCCTAATGAAAAACTGTTTTTT. Translation: CASSLQGPNEKLFF. The chain couples TRBV7-9 to TRBJ1-4, with D possibly matching TRBD1 (6 bases). V lost 6 bases and J lost 3, with 11 bases in between. Germline lookup yields CDR1 SEHNR and CDR2 FQNEAQ (reference sequence). There are 14 residues in the CDR3.

The count of this clone is one. J is TRBJ2-7 and V is TRBV5-1; 8 nucleotides align to TRBD1. Germline V gives CDR1 SGHRS, CDR2 YFSETQ. The J segment lost 2 bases and the V segment lost 3 bases, leaving 4 bases of the junction unmatched. The CDR3 has 14 residues. Here the CDR3 reads CASSSGQVAYEQYF. The CDR3 DNA reads as TGCGCCAGCAGCTCGGGACAGGTTGCCTACGAGCAGTACTTC.